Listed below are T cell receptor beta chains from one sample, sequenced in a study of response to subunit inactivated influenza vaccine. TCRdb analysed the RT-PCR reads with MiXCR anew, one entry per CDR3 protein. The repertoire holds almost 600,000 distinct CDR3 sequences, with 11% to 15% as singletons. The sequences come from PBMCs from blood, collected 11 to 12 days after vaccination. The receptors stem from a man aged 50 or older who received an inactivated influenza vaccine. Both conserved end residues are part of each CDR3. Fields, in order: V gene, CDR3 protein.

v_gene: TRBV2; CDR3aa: CASTTGGVQPQHF
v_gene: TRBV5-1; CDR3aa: CASSLAQGEGSYEQYF
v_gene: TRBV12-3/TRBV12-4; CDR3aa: CASSRGLGWETQYF
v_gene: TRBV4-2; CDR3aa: CASSPLTGTDNNNEQFF
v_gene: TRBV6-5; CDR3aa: CASRWRGETQYF
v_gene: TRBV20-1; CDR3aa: CSANWGALEETQYF
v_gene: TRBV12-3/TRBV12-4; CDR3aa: CASSLDGRITDTQYF
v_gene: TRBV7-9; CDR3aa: CASSQRQVADTQYF
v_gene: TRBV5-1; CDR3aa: CASSRGGVTYNEQFF
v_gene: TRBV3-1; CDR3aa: CASSRRTGGLSTDTQYF
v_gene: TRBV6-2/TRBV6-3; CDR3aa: CASSGQGPTDTQYF
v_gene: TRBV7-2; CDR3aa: CASSLGGARTDTQYF
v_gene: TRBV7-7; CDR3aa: CASSEGAQGTDTQYF
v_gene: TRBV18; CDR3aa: CATGRGVQETQYF
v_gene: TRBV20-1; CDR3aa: CSARDRIGGNEQFF
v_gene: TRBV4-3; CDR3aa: CASSQDSGSPPWNTEAFF